The source of this TCR beta chain is a study of T cell responses to AZD1222 COVID-19 vaccine. TCRdb's table, derived via immunoSEQ multiplex PCR, lists solely in-frame clones and lacks some. The sample holds tens of thousands of clones, approximately 87% seen once. Germline V lookup: CDR1 SGHDT, CDR2 YYEEEE. The V gene lost 2 bases and the J gene lost 2 bases, with 23 bases spanning the gap. This CDR3 region has 18 residues. Study observations and caveats: Within unmutated variant regions lay the reported targets of nearly half of spike-specific TCRs.

Note on this clone: Its antigen is currently unknown.

This sample comprised peripheral blood, obtained 28 days after the second AZD1222 dose. The J gene is TRBJ2-7, the V gene TRBV5-6; D tentatively reads TRBD1 or TRBD2 (5 bases each). The source is an adult who received the AZD1222 COVID-19 vaccine. CDR3: CASSFRWGVSRTPYEQYF. The CDR3 region has the DNA TGTGCCAGCAGCTTCAGGTGGGGAGTGTCCCGGACACCCTACGAGCAGTACTTC.